The following is a T cell receptor beta chain sequence with its context. TCRdb keeps only in-frame clones here, not all; method: immunoSEQ multiplex PCR. The table includes around 140,000 clones, 87% detected once. The CDR3 spans 14 residues. CDR1 and CDR2 (germline): MNHEY, SMNVEV (reference sequence). The V gene end was trimmed by 7 bases and the J gene end by 3 bases; junction bases not matched to a gene: 6. This specimen belongs to a study of blood T cell repertoires in COVID-19. Whole-study context: Nucleic acid was either cDNA or gDNA, and it came from T cells, B-cell-depleted T cells, or PBMCs.

The chain has TRBV27 and TRBJ2-3, with 8 bases identical to TRBD2. This receptor was identified in a man older than 75 with acute or convalescent COVID-19. The sample comprised peripheral blood. For the CDR3, the DNA is TGTGCCAGCATCAGCGGGAGAGGGACAGATACGCAGTATTTT. Translating gives CASISGRGTDTQYF.